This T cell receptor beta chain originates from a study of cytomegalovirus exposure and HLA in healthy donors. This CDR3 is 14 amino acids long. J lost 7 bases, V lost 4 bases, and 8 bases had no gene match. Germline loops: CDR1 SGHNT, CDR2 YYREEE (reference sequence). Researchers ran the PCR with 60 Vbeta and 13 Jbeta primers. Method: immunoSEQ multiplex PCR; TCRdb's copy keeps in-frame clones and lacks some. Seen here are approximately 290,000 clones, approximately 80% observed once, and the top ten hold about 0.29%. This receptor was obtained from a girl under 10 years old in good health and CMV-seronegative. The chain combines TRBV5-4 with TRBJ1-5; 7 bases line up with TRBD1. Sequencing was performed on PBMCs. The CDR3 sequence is CASSQRGQEQPQHF. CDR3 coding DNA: TGTGCCAGCAGCCAGAGGGGGCAGGAACAGCCCCAGCATTTT. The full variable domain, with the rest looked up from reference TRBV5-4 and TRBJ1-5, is ETGVTQSPTHLIKTRGQQVTLRCSSQSGHNTVSWYQQALGQGPQFIFQYYREEENGRGNFPPRFSGLQFPNYSSELNVNALELDDSALYLCASSQRGQEQPQHFGDGTRLSIL.